The 4 T cell receptor beta chains in this list originate from one sample, sequenced in a study of spatial heterogeneity in lung cancer. TCRdb independently ran MiXCR on the 5' RACE reads; one entry per CDR3 protein. Here the sample spans under 100,000 distinct CDR3 sequences, approximately 8.9% being singletons. Time point denoted: sample taken at primary tumor resection. No cell sorting; template was whole RNA from tumor, lung tissue or PBMC. Sample: PBMCs, taken at surgery. These receptors all stem from a male donor with early-stage non-small cell lung cancer.

In this sample, this clonotype turned up a few times. The chain combines TRBV7-2 with TRBJ1-1, with 9 bases that match TRBD1. The CDR3 is 15 amino acids. J gave up 5 bases and V 6 bases, and 10 bases lay outside the gene matches. Germline lookup yields CDR1 SGHTA and CDR2 FQGNSA. For the CDR3, the DNA is TGTGCCAGCAGAAAAATACAGGGGGCGATGACTGAAGCTTTCTTT. Amino acid sequence: CASRKIQGAMTEAFF.

In this sample, this clonotype turned up a few times. V gene TRBV4-1 combines with J gene TRBJ2-1; D remains unclear. This CDR3 is 16 amino acids long. Germline V gene lookup returns CDR1 MGHRA and CDR2 YSYEKL. Trimming removed 0 bases at V and 0 bases at J, with 9 bases between. CDR3 nucleotides: TGCGCCAGCAGCCAAGATCGAGCCAGCTCCTACAATGAGCAGTTCTTC. This sequence encodes CASSQDRASSYNEQFF.

This clonotype was seen repeatedly, ten times or more. At one end the junction does not follow the germline gene, possibly because of a read error. The chain employs TRBV29-1 and TRBJ1-1; D might be TRBD1 (6 bases). This CDR3 has 12 residues. Germline V lookup: CDR1 SQVTM, CDR2 ANQGSEA. CDR3 nucleotide sequence: TGCAGCGTTGAAGGAACAGGGCGGACGGCCCTCTTT. It is translated as CSVEGTGRTALF. Full variable domain (rest looked up from reference TRBV29-1 and TRBJ1-1): SAVISQKPSRDICQRGTSLTIQCQVDSQVTMMFWYRQQPGQSLTLIATANQGSEATYESGFVIDKFPISRPNLTFSTLTVSNMSPEDSSIYLCSVEGTGRTALFGQGTRLTVV.

In this sample, this clonotype turned up many times. The chain couples TRBV12-3 or TRBV12-4 to TRBJ2-1, with TRBD1 matching over 10 bases. Trimming at V came to 6 bases and at J to 4 bases, leaving 6 bases not matched to a gene. There are 15 residues in the CDR3. The CDR3 protein is CASSLDRGLYNEQFF. In nucleotides, the CDR3 is TGTGCCAGCAGCCTAGACAGGGGGCTGTACAATGAGCAGTTCTTC.